A single sample gave rise to the 29 T cell receptor beta chains below, sequenced in a study of control samples from healthy donors and cancer patients. Using immunoSEQ multiplex PCR, the repertoire was profiled, and TCRdb retains in-frame clones only, with some absent. The sample includes 40,000 to 60,000 clones, 87% seen only once; the top ten take 11% to 15%. Specimen: PBMCs. The receptors here all came from a man in his sixties with head and neck cancer.

This chain links TRBV28 with TRBJ2-1; 11 nucleotides line up with TRBD1. CDR1 and CDR2 from the germline V gene are MDHEN and SYDVKM. The CDR3 contains 18 residues. Germline trimming cut 4 bases from V and 4 bases from J; bases unmatched to any gene: 12. CDR3 amino acids: CASSSPGQGGRRYNEQFF. CDR3 nucleotide sequence: TGTGCCAGCAGTTCTCCGGGACAGGGGGGCCGGAGATACAATGAGCAGTTCTTC.

The genes are TRBV5-1 and TRBJ2-7; TRBD1 agrees at 7 bases. J gave up 2 bases and V 0 bases, and 5 bases lay outside the gene matches. In germline, CDR1 is SGHRS, CDR2 YFSETQ. CDR3 length equals 15 residues. The CDR3, as DNA: TGCGCCAGCAGCTTGGGACAGGGTAAAACCTACGAGCAGTACTTC. Its protein is CASSLGQGKTYEQYF.

This sequence joins TRBV6-2 or TRBV6-3 and TRBJ2-1; D is unresolved. Between the trimmed V and J ends, which lost 6 bases and 4 bases, there was a span of 7 bases. Germline values: CDR1 MNHEY, CDR2 SVGEGT. This CDR3 contains 12 residues. DNA of the CDR3: TGTGCCAGCAGCTCACCTTACAATGAGCAGTTCTTC. This sequence encodes CASSSPYNEQFF.

The chain joins TRBV28 to TRBJ1-1; D is unresolved. CDR1 is MDHEN, CDR2 SYDVKM, per germline. The V and J ends lost 4 bases and 8 bases respectively, with 8 bases between them. The CDR3 covers 11 residues. The DNA of the CDR3 is TGTGCCAGCAGTTGGGCGGCCGAAGCTTTCTTT. Translated, it gives CASSWAAEAFF.

The rearrangement links TRBV3-1 (or the pseudogene TRBV3-2) to TRBJ1-4, with 10 bases lining up with TRBD1. This CDR3 comprises 15 residues. V lost 6 bases and J lost 8; bases outside the gene matches: 9. Germline lookup yields CDR1 LGHDT and CDR2 YNNKEL (reference sequence). CDR3 DNA sequence: TGTGCCAGCAGTATCACGGGACAGGGGAACGAAAAACTGTTTTTT. Translation: CASSITGQGNEKLFF.

This chain links TRBV3-1 (or the pseudogene TRBV3-2) with TRBJ2-1; 7 bases are shared with TRBD2. Trimming removed 4 bases from V and 7 bases from J; junction bases left unmatched: 10. Germline V lookup: CDR1 LGHDT, CDR2 YNNKEL (reference sequence). The CDR3 spans 15 residues. CDR3 in amino acids: CASSPRDSGFNEQFF. The CDR3 region has the DNA TGTGCCAGCAGCCCCCGGGATAGCGGGTTTAATGAGCAGTTCTTC.

The chain has TRBV5-6 and TRBJ2-7; D remains unclear. This CDR3 region has 12 residues. Trimming pared 0 bases from V and 3 bases from J, leaving 4 bases between. From germline, CDR1 is SGHDT and CDR2 YYEEEE. The CDR3 spells CASSLASYEQYF. Here the CDR3 DNA reads TGTGCCAGCAGCTTGGCAAGCTACGAGCAGTACTTC.

The chain is built from TRBV15 and TRBJ2-1; D gene uncertain. This CDR3 comprises 16 residues. Per germline, CDR1 LNHNV and CDR2 YYDKDF (reference sequence). V was cut by 1 base and J by 0 bases, with 10 bases left in between. In nucleotides, the CDR3 is TGTGCCACCAGCAGAGGGGCAGATAGCTCCTACAATGAGCAGTTCTTC. The encoded protein is CATSRGADSSYNEQFF. Complete variable domain (other parts from reference TRBV15 and TRBJ2-1): DAMVIQNPRYQVTQFGKPVTLSCSQTLNHNVMYWYQQKSSQAPKLLFHYYDKDFNNEADTPDNFQSRRPNTSFCFLDIRSPGLGDTAMYLCATSRGADSSYNEQFFGPGTRLTVL.

This sequence joins TRBV4-2 and TRBJ2-2; no clear D gene. CDR1 LGHNA and CDR2 YNFKEQ come from the germline V gene. CDR3 length: 14 amino acids. V dropped 3 bases and J dropped 6 bases, with 11 bases sitting between them. The CDR3 is CASSQTGGPGELFF. The CDR3 DNA follows: TGTGCCAGCAGCCAGACGGGTGGCCCCGGGGAGCTGTTTTTT.

This chain joins TRBV19 and TRBJ2-1, with 7 bases fitting TRBD2. Germline V gene sequence: CDR1 LNHDA, CDR2 SQIVND (reference sequence). There are 15 residues in the CDR3. J was trimmed by 4 bases and V by 7 bases; bases with no gene match: 10. DNA of the CDR3: TGTGCCAGTAAAATCGGGCGGGAGCCGTACAATGAGCAGTTCTTC. Translation gives CASKIGREPYNEQFF.

This clone was observed a single time. The CDR3 bases are TGTGCCAGCAGTTTTACGTGGCAGGCTCCCGGAAACACCATATATTTT. Encoded protein: CASSFTWQAPGNTIYF. This chain links TRBV28 with TRBJ1-3; no reliable D call. CDR3 length: 16 residues. The germline gives CDR1 MDHEN, CDR2 SYDVKM. The V and J ends lost 3 bases and 4 bases respectively, with 16 bases between them.

This clone occurred once. The chain carries TRBV7-2 and TRBJ2-1; D remains ambiguous. The CDR3 totals 15 residues. The V gene's germline CDR1 is SGHTA and CDR2 FQGNSA. V was cut by 0 bases and J by 2 bases, with 8 bases left in between. CDR3 sequence (DNA): TGTGCCAGCAGCTTAGCGGGCGGACCCTACAATGAGCAGTTCTTC. Encoded protein: CASSLAGGPYNEQFF.

This chain joins TRBV27 and TRBJ2-2; D is ambiguous. Deletions cut 3 bases from V and 6 bases from J, with 8 bases between. The CDR3 has 13 residues. The V gene's germline CDR1 is MNHEY and CDR2 SMNVEV (reference sequence). CDR3 sequence (DNA): TGTGCCAGCAGTTTCGAACCCGCCGGGGAGCTGTTTTTT. This translates into CASSFEPAGELFF.

This rearrangement joins TRBV4-1 to TRBJ2-1, with 13 bases matching TRBD2. The CDR3 has 20 amino acids. V lost 1 base to trimming and J lost 2 bases; unmatched junction nucleotides: 11. Germline loops: CDR1 MGHRA, CDR2 YSYEKL. CDR3 bases: TGCGCCAGCAGCCAAGGCTTACTAGCGGGGGGGCACTTCACCTACAATGAGCAGTTCTTC. It translates to CASSQGLLAGGHFTYNEQFF.

This rearrangement joins TRBV30 to TRBJ1-6; D unresolved. Trimming shortened V by 4 bases and J by 1 base, and 2 bases separated the two germline ends. CDR3 length: 12 amino acids. Germline CDR1 is GTSNPN and CDR2 is SVGIG (reference sequence). CDR3 sequence reads: CAWTSYNSPLHF. For the CDR3, the DNA is TGTGCCTGGACATCCTATAATTCACCCCTCCACTTT.

V and J are TRBV10-3 and TRBJ2-2; TRBD1 matches 8 bases. The CDR3 extends over 14 amino acids. With 10 bases clipped from V and 4 bases from J, the junction kept 8 bases outside the gene matches. Germline V CDR1 and CDR2: ENHRY, SYGVKD. CDR3: CATRGQGVTGELFF. DNA for the CDR3: TGTGCCACCAGGGGGCAAGGGGTCACCGGGGAGCTGTTTTTT.

V and J are TRBV14 and TRBJ1-2; no reliable D call. Per germline, CDR1 SGHDN and CDR2 FVKESK. Trimming stripped 1 base from V and 8 bases from J, with 8 bases between. This CDR3 has 12 residues. Here the CDR3 DNA reads TGTGCCAGCAGCCAAGGATACGGAGGCTACACCTTC. This encodes CASSQGYGGYTF.

This chain joins TRBV18 and TRBJ2-1; 8 bases fit TRBD1. V lost 1 base and J lost 2; bases outside the gene matches: 1. The CDR3 has 15 amino acids. Germline lookup yields CDR1 KGHSH and CDR2 LQKENI. CDR3 in DNA: TGTGCCAGCTCACCACAACAGGGGGCCTACAATGAGCAGTTCTTC. Translating it yields CASSPQQGAYNEQFF.

The V and J genes are TRBV19 and TRBJ2-6; weak D call: TRBD1 (5 bases). The length of the CDR3 is 17 residues. V shed 7 bases and J shed 0 bases, with 16 bases lying between them. Germline assignment: CDR1 LNHDA and CDR2 SQIVND (reference sequence). The CDR3 DNA reads as TGTGCCAGTAAAACAGGCCATAAAAGCTCTGGGGCCAACGTCCTGACTTTC. Its protein product is CASKTGHKSSGANVLTF.

This chain connects TRBV29-1 to TRBJ2-1; 11 nucleotides agree with TRBD2. The CDR3 totals 12 residues. Germline-derived CDR1 and CDR2 are SQVTM and ANQGSEA. V lost 7 bases, J lost 6 bases, and 2 bases stayed unmatched. CDR3 in amino acids: CSGGTSGNEQFF. The DNA for the CDR3 is TGCAGCGGAGGGACTAGCGGCAATGAGCAGTTCTTC.

This rearrangement joins TRBV10-3 to TRBJ1-1; no firm D call. The CDR3 runs to 12 residues. Trimming shortened V by 2 bases and J by 8 bases, and 9 bases separated the two germline ends. Germline lookup yields CDR1 ENHRY and CDR2 SYGVKD. CDR3 coding DNA: TGTGCCATCAGTGAGGGCAGTGTAGAAGCTTTCTTT. Residues: CAISEGSVEAFF.

The chain combines TRBV24-1 with TRBJ2-3; D uncertain. The length of the CDR3 is 13 residues. CDR1 and CDR2 (germline): KGHDR, SFDVKD. V was trimmed by 10 bases and J by 4 bases, leaving 14 bases between them. In DNA, the CDR3 is TGTGCCACTTCGATGAGTATCGCAGATACGCAGTATTTT. This sequence encodes CATSMSIADTQYF.

This chain uses TRBV7-9 with TRBJ2-7; D might be TRBD2 (7 bases). V was shortened by 5 bases and J by 6 bases, with 17 bases between the two germline ends. Germline CDR1 is SEHNR and CDR2 is FQNEAQ (reference sequence). The CDR3 length is 14 residues. The CDR3, as DNA: TGTGCCAGCAGCGAAACAGGGAGGGTCCTCGAGCAGTACTTC. It yields the protein CASSETGRVLEQYF.

This clone came up once. V usage is TRBV7-3 and J usage is TRBJ1-1; tentative D call: TRBD1 (5 bases). CDR3 size: 15 residues. Trimming shortened V by 0 bases and J by 5 bases, and 13 bases separated the two germline ends. CDR1 is SGHTA and CDR2 is FQGTGA in the germline V gene. Here the CDR3 DNA reads TGTGCCAGCAGCTTAACGAGGGGCCCGGATACTGAAGCTTTCTTT. This translates into CASSLTRGPDTEAFF.

This clone was detected only once. This chain uses TRBV6-6 with TRBJ2-5, with D hard to call. The CDR3 is made up of 11 amino acids. The V end lost 0 bases, the J end lost 4 bases, and 0 bases lay between the germline ends. CDR1 MNHNY and CDR2 SVGAGI come from the germline V gene (reference sequence). In DNA form, the CDR3 reads TGTGCCAGCAGTTACTCAGAGACCCAGTACTTC. This translates into CASSYSETQYF.

This rearrangement joins TRBV21-1 to TRBJ2-3. TRBV21-1 is given as a pseudogene. This CDR3 is 19 amino acids long. The DNA of the CDR3 is TGTGCCAGCAGCAAAGGTATAGGACGGGGGCAGACTAGCACAGATACGCAGTATTTT. This translates into CASSKGIGRGQTSTDTQYF.

The gene calls are TRBV11-1 and TRBJ1-2; a possible D gene is TRBD1 (5 bases). This CDR3 has 13 residues. CDR1 and CDR2 (germline): SGHAT, FQDESV (reference sequence). V lost 5 bases and J 4 bases, leaving 11 bases between the germline ends. The CDR3 here is CASSPGRAYGYTF. The CDR3, as DNA: TGTGCCAGCAGCCCGGGACGGGCCTATGGCTACACCTTC. Drawing the rest from reference TRBV11-1 and TRBJ1-2, the complete variable domain is EAEVAQSPRYKITEKSQAVAFWCDPISGHATLYWYRQILGQGPELLVQFQDESVVDDSQLPKDRFSAERLKGVDSTLKIQPAELGDSAMYLCASSPGRAYGYTFGSGTRLTVV.

The chain joins TRBV5-1 to TRBJ1-1; no reliable D call. Germline CDR1 is SGHRS and CDR2 is YFSETQ. The CDR3 length is 14 residues. V gave up 1 base and J gave up 6 bases, with 13 bases separating them. CDR3 loop: CASSLSADPSEAFF. In DNA form, the CDR3 reads TGCGCCAGCAGCTTGAGCGCGGACCCCTCTGAAGCTTTCTTT.

The CDR3 DNA reads as TGTGCCAGCAGCCCACTACTAGCGGGAGTCACAGATACGCAGTATTTT. Its protein is CASSPLLAGVTDTQYF. The chain recombines TRBV4-2 with TRBJ2-3, with 11 positions matching TRBD2. J lost 2 bases, V lost 4 bases, and 5 bases had no gene match. The CDR3 spans 16 residues. Per the germline V gene, CDR1 is LGHNA and CDR2 is YNFKEQ.